The present TCR beta chain was sequenced within a study of cytotoxic CD8 clonotypes in ibrutinib-treated CLL (TCRdb year 2021). As for the study more broadly: The cohort included some 14 treatment-naive and ten to eleven relapsed/refractory patients; roughly 17 were IGHV unmutated. Of the approximately 90 participants in the trial, about 25 had longitudinal samples available. Response samples were obtained after a median of approximately twelve months of treatment, with a range of about 6 to 36 months. Every remission and progressive disease sample was obtained while ibrutinib was still being received by the patients. On average, each sample had about 260,000 productive templates and more than 75,000 productive rearrangements. Cryopreserved peripheral blood mononuclear cells were obtained before treatment, at response, and at either sustained remission or disease progression. Partial responses were observed in some 24 patients and complete responses in 2; after a median follow-up of roughly 62 months, remission was maintained in 15 or so patients and progression was observed in approximately twelve. Here is what the overall study found, with its caveats: Public clonotypes were rare and either shrank or stayed stable during treatment, and the rise in clonality at ibrutinib response reflected expansion of private clonotypes. Clonality increased at ibrutinib response, stayed stable in sustained remission, and fell back toward baseline at progression. Baseline clonality exceeded that of age-matched healthy donors and correlated strongly with circulating CD8+ T-cell counts. Sustained-remission and progressing patients did not have matched sampling times, and lymph node repertoires were not examined.

The time point label corresponds to: 20 to 25 months on ibrutinib. For TCR beta library preparation, about 2 micrograms of genomic DNA were isolated from cryopreserved PBMCs. Longitudinal blood samples from CLL patients receiving ibrutinib monotherapy were subjected to high-throughput TCR beta sequencing. The patients took part in an open-label, single-center phase 2 trial of ibrutinib monotherapy. A MiSeq instrument was used for deep resolution sequencing, which targeted depths ranging from 1 in 1 million up to 1 in 200,000 T cells, with coverage averaging 10x for each clonotype. The immunoSEQ hsTCRB Kit was used to generate TCR beta libraries. From the authors' description of their analysis: ImmunoSEQ Data Assistant and ImmunoSEQ Analyzer were used for data analysis, and V, D and J genes were assigned according to IMGT definitions. Clonality, which ranges from 0 to 1, was calculated by subtracting the normalized Shannon entropy of productive rearrangement frequencies from one. Only overrepresented clonotypes making up at least 0.05% of the repertoire of each patient were included in the public clonotype analysis. Approximately 14 age-matched healthy donor repertoires from immuneACCESS were used as controls for clonality. Sourced from immuneACCESS, this table was stored by TCRdb with only in-frame sequences that have V and J called. A share of the clones is absent; for the studies checked, an unresolved V gene accounts for under half, and the remainder has no known explanation. That table supplies the V and J calls and clone size; D and trimming were determined from the DNA. The sample contains fewer than 150,000 clones, approximately 80% of them found a single time. The top ten clonotypes cover about 3.3% of the sample.

As concerns this clone: Its antigen specificity is not known. No clone much larger than this one lies a single base away; base qualities are absent.

V is clipped by 4 bases and J by 7 bases, and the sequence between their germline boundaries is 11 bases long. Its CDR3 holds 13 amino acids, cysteine through phenylalanine. Kept here is only the CDR3 DNA, which spans 39 bases and is read in frame from base 1. The receptor's source is a human donor with chronic lymphocytic leukemia. The chain is encoded by TRBV6-7 joined to TRBJ2-1; no D segment can be confidently identified. TRBV6-7 is flagged as an ORF with uncertain function. The sample consisted of PBMCs, taken after 24 months of ibrutinib treatment. This receptor carries the CDR3 CASSSRANNEQFF. The nucleotide sequence reads TGTGCCAGCAGTTCCCGGGCTAATAATGAGCAGTTCTTC.